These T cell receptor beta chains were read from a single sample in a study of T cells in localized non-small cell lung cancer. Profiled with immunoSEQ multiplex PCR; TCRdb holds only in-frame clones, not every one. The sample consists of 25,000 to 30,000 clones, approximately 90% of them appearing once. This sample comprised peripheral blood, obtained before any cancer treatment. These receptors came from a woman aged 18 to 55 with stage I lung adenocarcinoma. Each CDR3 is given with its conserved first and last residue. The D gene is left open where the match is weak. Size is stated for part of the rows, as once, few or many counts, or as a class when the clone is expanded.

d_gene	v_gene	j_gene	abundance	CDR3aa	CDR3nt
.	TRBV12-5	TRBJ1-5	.	CASGAPGDQPQHF	TGTGCTAGTGGGGCCCCGGGGGATCAGCCCCAGCATTTT
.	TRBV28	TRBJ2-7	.	CASSFAGAGSYEQYF	TGTGCCAGCAGTTTTGCAGGGGCGGGCTCCTACGAGCAGTACTTC
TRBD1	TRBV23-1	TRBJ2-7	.	CASTSFHRGAYEQYF	TGCGCCAGCACTTCTTTTCACAGGGGGGCCTACGAGCAGTACTTC
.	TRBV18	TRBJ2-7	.	CASSPPNSYEQYF	TGTGCCAGCTCACCACCCAACTCCTACGAGCAGTACTTC
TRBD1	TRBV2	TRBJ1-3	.	CASSRDSRSGNTIYF	TGTGCCAGCAGTCGGGACAGCCGAAGTGGAAACACCATATATTTT
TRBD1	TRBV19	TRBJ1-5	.	CASSLQGYSNQPQHF	TGTGCCAGTAGTCTACAGGGGTATAGCAATCAGCCCCAGCATTTT
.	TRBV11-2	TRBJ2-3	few	CASSLGDANTQYF	TGTGCCAGCAGCTTAGGGGACGCGAATACGCAGTATTTT
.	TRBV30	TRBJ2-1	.	CAWSRSEIYNEQFF	TGTGCCTGGAGCCGTAGCGAGATTTACAATGAGCAGTTCTTC
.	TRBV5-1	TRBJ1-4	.	CASSLATGGDEKLFF	TGCGCCAGCAGCTTGGCAACAGGTGGTGATGAAAAACTGTTTTTT
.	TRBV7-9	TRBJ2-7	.	CASSLEATYEQYF	TGTGCCAGCAGCCTTGAGGCGACTTACGAGCAGTACTTC
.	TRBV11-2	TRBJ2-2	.	CASSPLGAGAGELFF	TGTGCCAGCAGCCCGTTGGGGGCGGGGGCCGGGGAGCTGTTTTTT
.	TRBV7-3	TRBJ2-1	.	CASSLMGPYNEQFF	TGTGCCAGCAGCTTAATGGGTCCCTACAATGAGCAGTTCTTC
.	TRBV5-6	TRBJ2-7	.	CASTLGPNFSYEQYF	TGTGCCAGCACCCTTGGACCAAACTTCTCCTACGAGCAGTACTTC
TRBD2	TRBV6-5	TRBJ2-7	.	CASSFQPSGSGQYF	TGTGCCAGCAGTTTTCAACCTAGCGGGAGTGGCCAGTACTTC
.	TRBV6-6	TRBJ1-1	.	CASSYSATNTEAFF	TGTGCCAGCAGTTACTCTGCGACGAACACTGAAGCTTTCTTT
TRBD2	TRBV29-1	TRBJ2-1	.	CSVEDTGGLSYNEQFF	TGCAGCGTTGAAGACACGGGGGGACTCTCCTACAATGAGCAGTTCTTC
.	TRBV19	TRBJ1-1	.	CASSFMNTEAFF	TGTGCCAGTAGCTTCATGAACACTGAAGCTTTCTTT
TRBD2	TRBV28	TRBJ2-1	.	CASSATGTTNNEQFF	TGTGCCAGCAGTGCTACCGGGACTACCAACAATGAGCAGTTCTTC
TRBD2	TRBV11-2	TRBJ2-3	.	CASSFFRPWVAGGTDTQYF	TGTGCCAGCAGCTTTTTCAGGCCTTGGGTAGCGGGAGGCACAGATACGCAGTATTTT
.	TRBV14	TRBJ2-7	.	CASSQAPFSSQPYEQYF	TGTGCCAGCAGCCAAGCCCCATTCTCTAGTCAGCCCTACGAGCAGTACTTC
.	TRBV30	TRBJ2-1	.	CAWKGSSYNEQFF	TGTGCCTGGAAAGGAAGCTCCTACAATGAGCAGTTCTTC
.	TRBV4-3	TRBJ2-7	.	CASSQDRGQSYEQYF	TGCGCCAGCAGCCAAGATAGAGGACAATCCTACGAGCAGTACTTC
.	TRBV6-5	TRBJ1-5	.	CASRVDSSNQPQHF	TGTGCCAGCAGGGTTGACAGTAGCAATCAGCCCCAGCATTTT
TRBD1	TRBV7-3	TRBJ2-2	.	CASSSQGATGELFF	TGTGCCAGCAGCTCGCAGGGGGCTACCGGGGAGCTGTTTTTT
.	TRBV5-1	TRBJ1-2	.	CASSKDVLYGYTF	TGCGCCAGCAGCAAAGACGTCCTCTATGGCTACACCTTC
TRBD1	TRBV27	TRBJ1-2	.	CASSSPWTGDGYTF	TGTGCCAGCAGTTCCCCTTGGACAGGGGATGGCTACACCTTC
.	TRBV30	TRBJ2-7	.	CAWSVTYEQYF	TGTGCCTGGAGTGTAACCTACGAGCAGTACTTC
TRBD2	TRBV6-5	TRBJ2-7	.	CASSYGLAEREQYF	TGTGCCAGCAGTTACGGGCTAGCGGAAAGGGAGCAGTACTTT
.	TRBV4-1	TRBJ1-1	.	CASSQVVQVTEAFF	TGCGCCAGCAGCCAAGTGGTCCAGGTCACTGAAGCTTTCTTT
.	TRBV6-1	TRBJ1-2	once	CASSDVNANYGYTF	TGTGCCAGCAGTGATGTAAATGCGAACTATGGCTACACCTTC
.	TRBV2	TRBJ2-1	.	CASNRAIGAVLNNEQFF	TGTGCCAGCAATCGAGCAATAGGAGCGGTGCTCAACAATGAGCAGTTCTTC
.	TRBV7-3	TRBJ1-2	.	CASSPGAKGSGYTF	TGTGCCAGCAGCCCCGGGGCCAAGGGGTCTGGCTACACCTTC
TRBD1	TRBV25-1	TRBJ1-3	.	CASSGPGTASGNTIYF	TGTGCCAGCAGTGGCCCAGGGACAGCCTCTGGAAACACCATATATTTT
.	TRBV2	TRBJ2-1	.	CASSEGWGGTNEQFF	TGTGCCAGCAGTGAAGGTTGGGGGGGCACCAATGAGCAGTTCTTC
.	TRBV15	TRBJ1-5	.	CATSRGWGQPQHF	TGTGCCACCAGCAGAGGGTGGGGTCAGCCCCAGCATTTT
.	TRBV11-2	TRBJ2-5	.	CASSLDRSGQYF	TGTGCCAGCAGCTTAGACCGTTCCGGGCAGTACTTC
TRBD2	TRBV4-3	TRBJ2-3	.	CASSQSLAGTDTQYF	TGCGCCAGCAGCCAATCACTAGCGGGAACAGATACGCAGTATTTT
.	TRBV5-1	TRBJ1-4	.	CASSLVGTFATNEKLFF	TGCGCCAGCAGCTTGGTGGGGACATTTGCAACTAATGAAAAACTGTTTTTT
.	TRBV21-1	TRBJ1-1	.	CASSRSLATHRTEAFF	TGTGCCAGCAGTCGGTCATTAGCTACACATCGCACTGAAGCTTTCTTT
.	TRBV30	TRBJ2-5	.	CAWSVRERETQYF	TGTGCCTGGAGTGTACGGGAAAGAGAGACCCAGTACTTC
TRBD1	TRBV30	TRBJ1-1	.	CAWMGQGLDTEAFF	TGTGCCTGGATGGGACAGGGACTCGACACTGAAGCTTTCTTT
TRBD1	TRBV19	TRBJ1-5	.	CASSTWGQGNQPQHF	TGTGCCAGTAGTACCTGGGGACAGGGGAATCAGCCCCAGCATTTT
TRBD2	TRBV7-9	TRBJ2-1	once	CASSLYVPGGNEQFF	TGTGCCAGCAGCTTATATGTCCCGGGGGGAAATGAGCAGTTCTTC
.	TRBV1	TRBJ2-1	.	CTSSGQGPDSYNEQFF	TGCACCAGCAGCGGACAGGGGCCCGACTCCTACAATGAGCAGTTCTTC
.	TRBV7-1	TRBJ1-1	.	CASSSEWGGAEAFF	TGTGCCAGCAGCTCCGAATGGGGGGGCGCTGAAGCTTTCTTT
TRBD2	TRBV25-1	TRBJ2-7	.	CASSDGERGVSIDEQYF	TGTGCCAGCAGTGACGGAGAACGGGGGGTCAGTATAGACGAGCAGTACTTC
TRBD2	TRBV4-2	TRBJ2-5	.	CASSPHSTSGSMEETQYF	TGTGCCAGCAGCCCCCACTCGACTAGCGGGAGCATGGAAGAGACCCAGTACTTC
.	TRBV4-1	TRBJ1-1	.	CASSQRGNTEAFF	TGCGCCAGCAGCCAACGGGGGAACACTGAAGCTTTCTTT
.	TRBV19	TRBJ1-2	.	CASSISGGGYGYTF	TGTGCCAGTAGTATATCCGGGGGCGGCTATGGCTACACCTTC
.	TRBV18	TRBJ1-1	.	CASSPSPGHSTEAFF	TGTGCCAGCTCACCATCCCCGGGACATTCCACTGAAGCTTTCTTT
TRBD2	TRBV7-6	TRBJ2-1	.	CASSFRTSAFSYNEQFF	TGTGCCAGCAGCTTTAGGACTAGCGCCTTCTCCTACAATGAGCAGTTCTTC
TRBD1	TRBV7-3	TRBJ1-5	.	CASSQGGNRAQHF	TGTGCCAGCAGCCAGGGGGGAAACCGCGCCCAGCATTTT
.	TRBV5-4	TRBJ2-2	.	CASRPAVENTGELFF	TGTGCCAGCAGGCCCGCTGTGGAGAACACCGGGGAGCTGTTTTTT
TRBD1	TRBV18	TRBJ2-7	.	CASQPGQGYEQYF	TGTGCCAGTCAACCGGGACAGGGCTACGAGCAGTACTTC
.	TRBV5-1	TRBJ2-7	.	CASNPGEARSYEQYF	TGCGCCAGCAACCCAGGGGAGGCCCGCTCCTACGAGCAGTACTTC
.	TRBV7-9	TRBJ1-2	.	CASSSPGQSNYGYTF	TGTGCCAGCAGCTCCCCCGGACAGAGCAACTATGGCTACACCTTC
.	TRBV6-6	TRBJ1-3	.	CASRPTGFSGNTIYF	TGTGCCAGCAGACCTACAGGGTTTTCTGGAAACACCATATATTTT
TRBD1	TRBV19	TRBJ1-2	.	CASSINRGQKGYTF	TGTGCCAGTAGTATTAACAGGGGGCAAAAAGGCTACACCTTC
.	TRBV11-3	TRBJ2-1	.	CASSLPRSQQHNEQFF	TGTGCCAGCAGCTTACCGAGATCCCAGCAACACAATGAGCAGTTCTTC
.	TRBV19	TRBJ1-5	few	CASTPRGISNQPQHF	TGTGCCAGTACCCCCCGTGGGATTAGCAATCAGCCCCAGCATTTT